The rows below give T cell receptor beta chains drawn from one sample of a study of T cell responses to AZD1222 COVID-19 vaccine. The assay was immunoSEQ multiplex PCR, and TCRdb's table has in-frame clones only and misses some. This sample has around 58,000 clones; more than 80% occur once, and the top ten carry about 14%. Material: peripheral blood, obtained 28 days after the second AZD1222 dose. All receptors derive from an adult who received the AZD1222 COVID-19 vaccine. Each CDR3 is given with its conserved first and last residue. A D gene is named only where the DNA matches it firmly.

v_call: TRBV6-5; d_call: TRBD1; j_call: TRBJ2-7; cdr3_nt: TGTCAAACAGGGGGGTACTACGAGCAGTACTTC; cdr3_aa: CQTGGYYEQYF
v_call: TRBV7-2; d_call: TRBD1; j_call: TRBJ1-1; cdr3_nt: TGTGCCAGCAGCATCGACAGGGGGAGAGTGTTAAACACTGAAGCTTTCTTT; cdr3_aa: CASSIDRGRVLNTEAFF
v_call: TRBV18; d_call: TRBD1; j_call: TRBJ1-6; cdr3_nt: TGTGCCAGCTCCCCAGGACAGGAATCACCCCTCCACTTT; cdr3_aa: CASSPGQESPLHF
v_call: TRBV2; d_call: .; j_call: TRBJ2-3; cdr3_nt: TGTGCCAGCAGTGAAATAGCGTCTAGCACAGATACGCAGTATTTT; cdr3_aa: CASSEIASSTDTQYF
v_call: TRBV3-1/TRBV3-2; d_call: .; j_call: TRBJ2-1; cdr3_nt: TGTGCCAGCAGCCAAATGGGCACGACCAATGAGCAGTTCTTC; cdr3_aa: CASSQMGTTNEQFF
v_call: TRBV30; d_call: TRBD2; j_call: TRBJ2-1; cdr3_nt: TGTGCCTGGAGTGCCGCGGGAGAGGACAATGAGCAGTTCTTC; cdr3_aa: CAWSAAGEDNEQFF
v_call: TRBV6-2/TRBV6-3; d_call: .; j_call: TRBJ2-5; cdr3_nt: TGTGCCAGCAGTTACCCGGCCGCCATGGGACGAGAGACCCAGTACTTC; cdr3_aa: CASSYPAAMGRETQYF
v_call: TRBV19; d_call: .; j_call: TRBJ2-7; cdr3_nt: TGTGCCAGTAGTATACTACAAGGGAGCTCCTACGAGCAGTACTTC; cdr3_aa: CASSILQGSSYEQYF
v_call: TRBV11-3; d_call: .; j_call: TRBJ1-3; cdr3_nt: TGTGCCAGCAGCTTGGCCGGGACGGAAGGAAACACCATATATTTT; cdr3_aa: CASSLAGTEGNTIYF
v_call: TRBV7-6; d_call: .; j_call: TRBJ2-2; cdr3_nt: TGTGCCAGCAGCGCCACTGCCCTGAACACCGGGGAGCTGTTTTTT; cdr3_aa: CASSATALNTGELFF